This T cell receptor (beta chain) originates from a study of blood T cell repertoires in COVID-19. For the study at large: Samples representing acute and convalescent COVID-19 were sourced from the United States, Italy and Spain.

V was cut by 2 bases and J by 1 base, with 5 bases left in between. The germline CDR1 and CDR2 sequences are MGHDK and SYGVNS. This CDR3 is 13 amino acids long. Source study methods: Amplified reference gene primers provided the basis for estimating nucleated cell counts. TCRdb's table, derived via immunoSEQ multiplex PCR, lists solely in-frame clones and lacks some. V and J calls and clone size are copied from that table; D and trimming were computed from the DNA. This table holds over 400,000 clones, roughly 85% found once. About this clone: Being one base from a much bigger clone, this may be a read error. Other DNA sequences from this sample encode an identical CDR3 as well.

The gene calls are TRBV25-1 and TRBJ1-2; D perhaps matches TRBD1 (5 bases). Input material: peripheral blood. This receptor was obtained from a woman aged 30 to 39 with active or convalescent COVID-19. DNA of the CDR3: TGTGCCAGCAGTGAAACAGGTAACTATGGCTACACCTTC. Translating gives CASSETGNYGYTF.